A single T cell receptor (beta chain) is shown here with its context. As originally analysed: Reference gene primer amplification in the assay estimated nucleated cell counts. Using immunoSEQ multiplex PCR, the repertoire was profiled, and TCRdb retains in-frame clones only, with some absent. Clone size and V and J calls were adopted from that table, with D and trimming inferred from the DNA. The repertoire includes tens of thousands of clones, around 83% of them detected once, and roughly 10% sits in the top ten. These data belong to a study of blood T cell repertoires in COVID-19. The V gene's germline CDR1 is SGHAT and CDR2 FQNNGV. This CDR3 is 15 amino acids long. Trimming pared 5 bases from V and 1 base from J, leaving 11 bases between.

This receptor was taken from a man over 45 with COVID-19, enrolled during active disease. Sequencing was performed on peripheral blood. The V call is TRBV11-2, the J call TRBJ2-2; tentative D call: TRBD1 (5 bases). This CDR3 is CASSPLTGNTGELFF. CDR3 bases: TGTGCCAGCAGCCCCCTTACAGGGAACACCGGGGAGCTGTTTTTT.